This T cell receptor (beta chain) appears in the sequencing data of a study of spatial heterogeneity in lung cancer. General study points: Resection saw ubiquitous expanded tumor TCRs appear in blood more than follow-up did.

This sample's time point: sample taken at primary tumor resection. The study sequenced unsorted whole RNA from tumor, nontumor lung or frozen PBMC. The 72 donors had untreated early-stage non-small cell lung cancer. Each TCR cDNA molecule bore a unique molecular identifier. In TCRdb, the 5' RACE reads were re-called with MiXCR into one record per CDR3 protein. The sample contains more than 65,000 distinct CDR3 sequences, over 9.5% of which appear only once. The CDR3 is 15 amino acids. Germline loops: CDR1 SQVTM, CDR2 ANQGSEA. V lost 4 bases and J lost 6, with 20 bases in between. Turning to this clonotype: Its target is not known.

The clonotype originates from a male donor with early-stage non-small cell lung cancer. This specimen was PBMCs, taken at surgery. This chain connects TRBV29-1 to TRBJ2-3, with D tentatively TRBD2 (6 bases). DNA for the CDR3: TGCAGCGTTGGGGGCGGGGCGGGGCATGAGGATACGCAGTATTTT. As protein: CSVGGGAGHEDTQYF.